This T cell receptor beta chain appears in the sequencing data of a study of cytomegalovirus exposure and HLA in healthy donors (dated by TCRdb to 2017 to 2019). Background for the entire study: An earlier analysis of several hundred of the donors reported about 260 Gb of sequence data and roughly 120 million unique TCR beta sequences obtained from around 190 million T cells. Roughly 300 gigabases of sequencing data and 80 million or so unique TCR sequences were included in an early release covering under 650 HLA-typed donors. Among the approximately 400 genotyped donors, approximately 77% belonged to the genetic ancestry cluster associated with self-reported Caucasian donors. The study aimed to test whether cataloging public T cell receptors could reveal signatures of past pathogen exposure. The T cell repertoires of some 670 subjects were profiled by immunosequencing and related to cytomegalovirus serostatus. Besides the first cohort of approximately 710 subjects, a separate validation cohort made up of 120 different subjects was used. The study combined high-throughput TCR immunosequencing, statistical association of individual TCRs with disease status, and machine learning to predict cytomegalovirus infection status. A later analysis re-analyzed previously published TCR beta repertoires from 500 to 700 donors and added high-resolution HLA genotyping to study TCR occurrence patterns. Rather than using new phenotypic data, the later analysis identified candidate immune exposures from TCR beta sequences and from how often those sequences occurred across donors. An earlier analysis of 587 of the donors used high-throughput TCR beta sequencing to judge whether each TCR beta V gene segment behaved as functional or pseudogenic. Alongside the repertoire data, information on donor age, sex, ethnicity and CMV serostatus was compiled. In a later genetic analysis, genome-wide SNP genotypes for about 55% of the roughly 700 donors were used, and that subset was treated as a discovery cohort. All discovery cohort repertoires had been generated using a single sequencing platform. Class I and class II HLA loci were covered by the typing at four-digit resolution. The number of donors typed differed by locus, with roughly 620-630 for A, B, C, DRB1 and DQB1, roughly 520 for DQA1, 600 to 610 for DPA1, and some 440 for DPB1. Several DR-DQ haplotypes were handled as single units for association and clustering because linkage in the cohort was strong. Among 398 genotyped donors of the cohort, an average of about 240,000 unique TCR beta nucleotide sequences was sequenced per donor, of which 15% to 20% were non-productive.

The cohort was made up of 650 to 700 healthy bone marrow donors. Cohort members were all nominally healthy when sampled, although unrecorded immune exposures were likely present. The donor was CMV seropositive and belonged to the group of about 290 seropositive cohort members. Each donor provided a peripheral blood sample, and peripheral blood mononuclear cells were used for TCR beta sequencing. The Qiagen DNeasy Blood Extraction Kit was used to extract genomic DNA from the blood cell samples. With regard to this clone: The antigen it recognizes is unknown. No much larger clone is present one base from it, and per-base qualities are unavailable.

Library preparation used the immunoSEQ multiplex PCR assay. The multiplex PCR relied on a mix of 60 forward primers for TCR Vbeta segments and 13 reverse primers for TCR Jbeta segments. Amplification of the CDR3 region of rearranged TCR beta genes was performed with a multiplex PCR assay on genomic DNA. On the Illumina HiSeq System, the amplified TCR beta libraries were sequenced as 87-base-pair reads. In the source study's methods: A later analysis tallied around 80 million unique TCR beta chains across the approximately 670 repertoires, and some 10 million of those chains were shared by two or more donors. A nearest-neighbor algorithm error-corrected the raw reads and collapsed the reads into unique sequences, merging closely related sequences to remove PCR and sequencing errors. CDR3 sequences were aligned to IMGT reference sequences to assign V, D and J gene segments. For a sequence to be retained, a match of at least six nucleotides was required to both a V gene segment and a J gene segment. A rearrangement counted as productive if the CDR3 had no stop codons and remained in frame with V and J, and every other rearrangement counted as non-productive. CDR3 was defined by IMGT convention, running from the second conserved V-encoded cysteine to the conserved J-encoded phenylalanine. The earlier analysis of around 640 of the donors excluded sequences that lacked an unambiguous match to a single V gene segment. An earlier analysis of some 610 of the donors called V segments functional above 56.7% productive rearrangements and segregating when the between-donor standard deviation exceeded 5%. A statistical classification framework was built to diagnose cytomegalovirus status from the catalog of TCR beta chain sequences. In a later analysis, V and J genes were assigned by comparing TCR nucleotide sequences against IMGT/GENE-DB human TR gene sequences. Using the TCRdist pipeline, a later analysis assigned CDR3 sequences along with most-parsimonious VDJ recombination scenarios. In a later analysis, each TCR beta chain was defined by its CDR3 amino acid sequence together with its V-gene family, and reads without a unique V-gene family were excluded. A later analysis removed 500 to 650 highly shared, low-generation-probability nucleotide sequences to deal with suspected cross-contamination and a sequencing artifact. In a later analysis, a clonal expansion index for each public chain was calculated from normalized within-repertoire ranks of inferred template counts. A later analysis computed generation probabilities with a VDJ recombination model fitted to out-of-frame rearrangements, and checked the results against IGoR. In a later analysis, TCR-TCR, TCR-HLA and TCR-CMV co-occurrence was scored with hypergeometric tests, and a repertoire-size bias correction was applied to TCR pairs. To estimate false discovery rates, a later analysis permuted the HLA or CMV assignments 20 times. In a later analysis, co-occurring TCRs were grouped using DBSCAN, with TCRdist sequence similarity added in when clustering inside HLA-allele-positive subsets. For co-occurrence clustering, repertoires with fewer than 30,000 or more than 120,000 public chains were excluded, along with about five repertoires with anomalous nucleotide sharing. This immuneACCESS table, as held by TCRdb, lists in-frame sequences with V and J called but not all clones. Of the missing ones, under half trace to an unresolved V gene in checked studies; the others have no known cause. V and J calls and clone size follow that table, whereas D and trimming were derived from the DNA. Counted in this sample were around 150,000 clones; roughly 9.6% of them appeared once. Over 6.5% of the sample goes to the ten largest clones.

The CDR3 numbers 14 residues from cysteine through phenylalanine. CDR3 DNA is the only sequence kept; it has 42 bases, read in frame from the first base. As encoded in the germline V gene, CDR1 is SGHVS while CDR2 is FNYEAQ. Trimming accounts for 5 bases at V and 4 bases at J, while the number of junction bases matched to no gene is 7. General conclusions and limits of the study: Because HLA typing was unavailable for some donors at each locus, only the typed subset was used in association tests. When HLA alleles, especially DR and DQ, strongly co-occurred, attributing TCR associations to individual alleles was difficult. A few of the identified cytomegalovirus-associated TCR beta chains were confirmed in vitro to be specific for cytomegalovirus antigens. This cohort had only TCR beta chains sequenced, and the lack of alpha or paired-chain data limited which features could be detected. In an earlier analysis of around 600 of the donors, most TCR beta V segments were observed in productive rearrangements about 87% or about 30% of the time, broadly matching IMGT annotations. An association between a missense DCLRE1C variant and V-gene and J-gene trimming of TCR beta chains was found in a later genetic analysis and replicated in an independent cohort. Compared with the 666-donor mean, donors in an Asian-associated ancestry cluster had fewer N-insertions in productive TCRs, according to a later genetic analysis. Correlated functional status among segregating V segments might reflect linkage disequilibrium, but an unknown experimental factor could not be ruled out. Because the 87-base-pair reads could not distinguish some IMGT-functional V segments, including TRBV6-2 and TRBV6-3, those segments were excluded. Most CMV-associated TCR beta chains appeared to be HLA-restricted in a later analysis, and the HLA associations seemed to be driven largely by CMV exposure. In a later analysis, several top co-occurrence clusters were reported to appear linked to parvovirus B19, influenza, CMV and Epstein-Barr virus. Sequencing depth was assumed to be roughly uniform across donors in the presence/absence analyses, though that assumption may not hold. A further reported finding was that TCR beta sequences accurately predicted the HLA-A and HLA-B alleles for most subjects in the first cohort. Because counts were too low, about 18 rarely observed V segments, including chromosome 9 orphons, were excluded from the earlier analysis of under 650 of the donors. For the cohort, immune exposure information was limited to CMV serostatus. The classifier was reported to diagnose cytomegalovirus status with high specificity and sensitivity in both the original cohort and the validation cohort. Across donors, most TCR sequences were observed very rarely, whereas some public TCRs were present in many individuals. According to a later analysis, TCR association rates differed among HLA loci, with DRB1 alleles showing the most associated TCRs and HLA-C alleles showing the fewest. At a false discovery rate of 0.05, a later analysis linked 16,000 or so TCR beta sequences to specific HLA alleles. The study gave a list of over 150 TCR beta chains associated with cytomegalovirus. The sequencing pipeline was judged likely to have produced a cluster of highly shared sequence variants as a technical artifact. Compared with equally common non-associated chains, HLA-associated TCR beta chains in a later analysis were more clonally expanded and had lower generation probabilities. The authors suggested that the approach could potentially be extended to other disease states and immunological phenotypes.

Here the chain combines TRBV7-6 and TRBJ1-2; 7 middle bases align to TRBD1. The specimen was PBMCs. The origin of this receptor is a woman in her forties in good health and CMV-seropositive. The CDR3 has the sequence CASSLRDSAYGYTF. At the DNA level, the sequence is TGTGCCAGCAGCCTAAGGGACAGCGCCTATGGCTACACCTTC.